The 21 T cell receptor beta chains presented below share a single source sample, sequenced in a study of OX40 agonist ivuxolimab in advanced cancers. Libraries were prepared by immunoSEQ multiplex PCR; TCRdb keeps only in-frame clonotypes and omits some of them. In the table there are roughly 10,000 clones, 60% to 70% of which are singletons. This specimen consisted of CD4+ or CD8+ T cells sorted from blood, obtained in a trial of the OX40 agonist ivuxolimab. These receptors all come from an adult with an advanced solid tumor such as melanoma, head and neck, liver or kidney cancer.

This clone was found a few times. The chain couples TRBV5-8 to TRBJ1-2; D ambiguous. The length of the CDR3 is 12 residues. Germline V gene data show CDR1 as SGHTS and CDR2 as YDEGEE. V lost 5 bases to trimming and J lost 1 base, with 6 bases between them. The CDR3 coding sequence is TGTGCCAGCAGTGCCGGTAACTATGGCTACACCTTC. Translated: CASSAGNYGYTF. The entire variable domain, with the rest obtained from reference TRBV5-8 and TRBJ1-2, is as follows: EAGVTQSPTHLIKTRGQQATLRCSPISGHTSVYWYQQALGLGLQFLLWYDEGEERNRGNFPPRFSGRQFPNYSSELNVNALELEDSALYLCASSAGNYGYTFGSGTRLTVV.

The CDR3 region has the DNA TGTGCCAGCAGCGGGGACAGGGGGCGCGTCTATGGCTACACCTTC. This translates into CASSGDRGRVYGYTF. The J gene is TRBJ1-2, the V gene TRBV7-5; the D call in the table, TRBD1, was not verified against the DNA. TRBV7-5 is recorded as a pseudogene. CDR3 length equals 15 residues.

The V call is TRBV19, the J call TRBJ1-6; the D is unclear. From germline, CDR1 is LNHDA and CDR2 SQIVND (reference sequence). Trimming removed 6 bases from V and 7 bases from J, with 16 bases in between. The CDR3 contains 15 residues. CDR3 nucleotides: TGTGCCAGTAGCAGGTACGCAGGAGGCAATTCACCCCTCCACTTT. This translates into CASSRYAGGNSPLHF.

The chain uses TRBV19 and TRBJ2-1, with 9 bases fitting TRBD2. J was trimmed by 9 bases and V by 7 bases; bases with no gene match: 10. From germline, CDR1 is LNHDA and CDR2 SQIVND (reference sequence). The CDR3 is made up of 14 amino acids. The CDR3 bases are TGTGCCAGTACCCCTGGGGGGACTAGCAGTGAGCAGTTCTTC. Its protein product is CASTPGGTSSEQFF.

The rearrangement joins TRBV29-1 to TRBJ2-7; 8 nucleotides align to TRBD1. Germline assignment: CDR1 SQVTM and CDR2 ANQGSEA. This CDR3 spans 12 amino acids. V shed 2 bases, J shed 7 bases, and the junction held 4 bases outside the gene matches. This chain's CDR3 is CSVETNRGEQYF. The DNA for the CDR3 is TGCAGCGTTGAAACTAACAGGGGGGAGCAGTACTTC.

J is TRBJ2-5 and V is TRBV7-9, with D tentatively TRBD2 (5 bases). This CDR3 is 16 amino acids long. The V end lost 0 bases, the J end lost 2 bases, and 13 bases lay between the germline ends. In germline, CDR1 is SEHNR, CDR2 FQNEAQ (reference sequence). Written as DNA, the CDR3 is TGTGCCAGCAGCTTAGCTAGCGAGACTAATCAAGAGACCCAGTACTTC. Translated: CASSLASETNQETQYF.

This chain uses TRBV27 with TRBJ2-5, with no clear D. Deletions cut 3 bases from V and 4 bases from J, with 9 bases between. CDR3 size: 13 residues. Germline loops: CDR1 MNHEY, CDR2 SMNVEV (reference sequence). Written as DNA, the CDR3 is TGTGCCAGCAGTTTTAAAGCCTTAGAGACCCAGTACTTC. The encoded protein is CASSFKALETQYF.

This sequence joins TRBV27 and TRBJ2-1, with TRBD2 matching 8 bases. The V and J ends lost 6 bases and 10 bases, in that order; junction bases with no gene match: 8. Per germline, CDR1 MNHEY and CDR2 SMNVEV (reference sequence). This CDR3 has 13 amino acids. Here the CDR3 DNA reads TGTGCCAGCAGCGAAGCGGGAGTTACCGAGCAGTTCTTC. Protein: CASSEAGVTEQFF.

This clone was counted between two and nine times. The CDR3 protein is CSVSTMNTEAFF. In DNA form, the CDR3 reads TGCAGCGTTTCGACGATGAACACTGAAGCTTTCTTT. The chain links TRBV29-1 to TRBJ1-1; no clear D gene. The CDR3 sequence is 12 residues long. Per the germline V gene, CDR1 is SQVTM and CDR2 is ANQGSEA. V dropped 5 bases and J dropped 0 bases, with 7 bases sitting between them. Variable domain in full (rest from reference TRBV29-1 and TRBJ1-1): SAVISQKPSRDICQRGTSLTIQCQVDSQVTMMFWYRQQPGQSLTLIATANQGSEATYESGFVIDKFPISRPNLTFSTLTVSNMSPEDSSIYLCSVSTMNTEAFFGQGTRLTVV.

The chain is built from TRBV6-1 and TRBJ1-2; D is possibly TRBD1 (5 bases). Germline CDR1 MNHNS, CDR2 SASEGT. The CDR3 length is 14 residues. The germline V and J ends were trimmed by 5 bases and 2 bases, with 12 bases remaining between them. The CDR3 DNA is TGTGCCAGCAGTCTCCACGAGGGGAACTATGGCTACACCTTC. Encoded protein: CASSLHEGNYGYTF.

The chain joins TRBV11-2 to TRBJ2-7; TRBD2 agrees at 9 bases. The germline CDR1 and CDR2 sequences are SGHAT and FQNNGV. With 3 bases clipped from V and 2 bases from J, the junction kept 17 bases outside the gene matches. The length of the CDR3 is 19 residues. CDR3 loop: CASSFGESAGGPETYEQYF. The CDR3 nucleotides are TGTGCCAGCAGCTTTGGGGAATCAGCGGGAGGCCCCGAAACCTACGAGCAGTACTTC.

J is TRBJ2-1 and V is TRBV5-4; no definite D call. The V gene's germline CDR1 is SGHNT and CDR2 YYREEE (reference sequence). This CDR3 region has 11 residues. The germline V and J ends were trimmed by 6 bases and 16 bases, with 17 bases remaining between them. The CDR3 region is CASTTPGGFFF. CDR3 DNA sequence: TGTGCCAGCACCACCCCGGGTGGCTTTTTCTTC.

The chain couples TRBV6-5 to TRBJ1-6; TRBD1 agrees at 8 bases. CDR1 is MNHEY and CDR2 is SVGAGI in the germline V gene. With 4 bases clipped from V and 6 bases from J, the junction kept 5 bases outside the gene matches. The CDR3 consists of 15 residues. DNA of the CDR3: TGTGCCAGCAGTTTGCGGACAGGGAGTAATTCACCCCTCCACTTT. Translation: CASSLRTGSNSPLHF.

The rearrangement links TRBV4-3 to TRBJ2-7; possible D gene TRBD2, 5 bases. This CDR3 contains 14 residues. V was cut by 4 bases and J by 0 bases, with 10 bases left in between. The germline V gene encodes CDR1 LGHNA and CDR2 YSLEER. The CDR3 sequence: CASSPSRSSYEQYF. Written as DNA, the CDR3 is TGCGCCAGCAGCCCTAGCAGGAGCTCCTACGAGCAGTACTTC.

This clone was seen only a few times. The V and J genes are TRBV13 and TRBJ1-2; 7 bases line up with TRBD1. The CDR3 loop spans 16 amino acids. With V trimmed by 0 bases and J by 5 bases, 9 bases remained unmatched. Germline V gene lookup returns CDR1 PRHDT and CDR2 FYEKMQ (reference sequence). In DNA form, the CDR3 reads TGTGCCAGCAGCTTAGGCCAGAGGGGACAGCCATATGGCTACACCTTC. Its protein is CASSLGQRGQPYGYTF.

Only a few counts were recorded for this clone. V gene TRBV4-1 combines with J gene TRBJ2-5, with D unclear. Trimming stripped 4 bases from V and 5 bases from J, with 17 bases between. The CDR3 is 15 amino acids. The germline V gene has CDR1 MGHRA and CDR2 YSYEKL. The CDR3 coding sequence is TGCGCCAGCAGCCTCTCCTACCAAGAAAGGGAGACCCAGTACTTC. It encodes CASSLSYQERETQYF.

Only a few counts were recorded for this clone. The chain links TRBV4-3 to TRBJ2-3; TRBD2 might be the D (5 bases). Per the germline V gene, CDR1 is LGHNA and CDR2 is YSLEER. V was cut by 0 bases and J by 6 bases, with 13 bases left in between. The CDR3 runs to 15 residues. The CDR3 bases are TGCGCCAGCAGCCAAGATCTAGGAGGAGCGGATACGCAGTATTTT. Its protein product is CASSQDLGGADTQYF.

The rearrangement uses TRBV29-1 and TRBJ2-5, with D unresolved. Deletions cut 0 bases from V and 0 bases from J, with 11 bases between. The CDR3 consists of 15 residues. Germline CDR1 SQVTM, CDR2 ANQGSEA. The DNA of the CDR3 is TGCAGCGTTGAAGATACCAGAACCCACCAAGAGACCCAGTACTTC. It specifies CSVEDTRTHQETQYF.

CDR3 residues: CASSLSDRENGYTF. CDR3 nucleotides: TGTGCCAGCAGCCTATCGGACAGGGAAAATGGCTACACCTTC. The V and J genes are TRBV13 and TRBJ1-2, with TRBD1 identical over 8 bases. The CDR3 is 14 amino acids. Germline CDR1 and CDR2: PRHDT and FYEKMQ (reference sequence). Germline trimming cut 5 bases from V and 6 bases from J; bases unmatched to any gene: 8.

The gene calls are TRBV6-5 and TRBJ2-3; D gene uncertain. There are 13 residues in the CDR3. V lost 2 bases and J lost 3, with 6 bases in between. Germline V CDR1 and CDR2: MNHEY, SVGAGI. The CDR3 DNA is TGTGCCAGCAGTTACGGGCCGACAGATACGCAGTATTTT. Protein product: CASSYGPTDTQYF.

Comment on this clone: This may be a read error: a much more frequent sequence differs by one nucleotide. The genes are TRBV5-1 and TRBJ2-1; the match to TRBD2 covers 9 bases. This CDR3 is built from 18 residues. Germline V gives CDR1 SGHRS, CDR2 YFSETQ. V dropped 0 bases and J dropped 0; count of bases not matched to a gene: 7. CDR3 in DNA: TGCGCCAGCAGCTTGGACTGGACTAGCGCGAGCTCCTACAATGAGCAGTTCTTC. It specifies CASSLDWTSASSYNEQFF. The whole variable domain, remainder taken from reference TRBV5-1 and TRBJ2-1, is KAGVTQTPRYLIKTRGQQVTLSCSPISGHRSVSWYQQTPGQGLQFLFEYFSETQRNKGNFPGRFSGRQFSNSRSEMNVSTLELGDSALYLCASSLDWTSASSYNEQFFGPGTRLTVL.